This entry is about one T cell receptor beta chain. Its specificity is unknown. This sample is part of a study of vaccination effects on CD4 cells after COVID-19. Clones were sequenced by immunoSEQ multiplex PCR, and TCRdb holds only the in-frame ones, with some missing. The data contain some 36,000 clones, roughly two thirds of them seen just once; the ten biggest clones take up under 4.5%. CDR1 and CDR2 (germline): MNHEY, SVGAGI. The CDR3 has 14 residues. V lost 0 bases and J lost 0, with 5 bases in between. Upon completion of more than eight days in culture, CD4+ T cells were isolated. The sequence was collected from a human donor who received a COVID-19 vaccine. The material sequenced was CD4+ T cells from PBMCs cultured without peptide, taken before COVID-19 vaccination. The chain is built from TRBV6-5 and TRBJ1-2; D remains unclear. CDR3 sequence (DNA): TGTGCCAGCAGTTACTCTCGGGCTAACTATGGCTACACCTTC. Protein product: CASSYSRANYGYTF.